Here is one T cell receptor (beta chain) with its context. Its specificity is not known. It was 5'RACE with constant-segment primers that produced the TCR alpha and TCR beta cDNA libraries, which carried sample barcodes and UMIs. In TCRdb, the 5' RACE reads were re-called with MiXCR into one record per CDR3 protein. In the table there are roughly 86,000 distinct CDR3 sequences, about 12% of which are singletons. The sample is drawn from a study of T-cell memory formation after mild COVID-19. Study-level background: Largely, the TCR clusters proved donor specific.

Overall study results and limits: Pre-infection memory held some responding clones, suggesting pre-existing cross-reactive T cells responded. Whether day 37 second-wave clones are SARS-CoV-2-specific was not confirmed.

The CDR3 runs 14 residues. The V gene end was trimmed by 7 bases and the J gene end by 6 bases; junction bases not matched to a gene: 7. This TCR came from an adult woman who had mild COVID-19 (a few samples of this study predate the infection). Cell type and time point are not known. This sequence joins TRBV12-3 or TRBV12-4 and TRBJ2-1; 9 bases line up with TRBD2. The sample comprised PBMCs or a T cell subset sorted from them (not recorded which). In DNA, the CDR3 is TGTGCCAGCACCCCGGGTAGCGGGGGCAATGAGCAGTTCTTC. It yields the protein CASTPGSGGNEQFF.